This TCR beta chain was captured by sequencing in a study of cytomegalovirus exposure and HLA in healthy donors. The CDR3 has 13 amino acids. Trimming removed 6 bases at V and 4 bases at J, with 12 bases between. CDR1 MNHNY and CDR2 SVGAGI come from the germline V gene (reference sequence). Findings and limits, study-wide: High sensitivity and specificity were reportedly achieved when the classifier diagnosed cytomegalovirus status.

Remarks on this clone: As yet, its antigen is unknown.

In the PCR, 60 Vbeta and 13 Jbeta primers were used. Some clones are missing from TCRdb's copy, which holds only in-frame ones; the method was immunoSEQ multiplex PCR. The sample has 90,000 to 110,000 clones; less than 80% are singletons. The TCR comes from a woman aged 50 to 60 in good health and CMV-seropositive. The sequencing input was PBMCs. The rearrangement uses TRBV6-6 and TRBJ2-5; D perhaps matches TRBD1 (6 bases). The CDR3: CASSPDSLETQYF. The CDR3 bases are TGTGCCAGCAGCCCGGACAGTCTAGAGACCCAGTACTTC.